The 24 T cell receptor beta chains listed next were all sequenced from one sample in a study of cytomegalovirus exposure and HLA in healthy donors. The PCR used 60 Vbeta and 13 Jbeta primers. The data were produced by immunoSEQ multiplex PCR, yet TCRdb's version contains in-frame clones alone and is incomplete. Seen here are over 85,000 clones, roughly 60% observed once, and the top ten hold about 4.3%. The sequencing sample was made of PBMCs. The origin of the receptors is a human donor in good health.

The gene calls are TRBV4-1 and TRBJ2-1; 9 bases are shared with TRBD1. V lost 1 base and J lost 7; bases outside the gene matches: 8. CDR3 size: 16 residues. The germline gives CDR1 MGHRA, CDR2 YSYEKL. The CDR3 sequence: CASSQGPLDRGNEQFF. For the CDR3, the DNA is TGCGCCAGCAGCCAAGGTCCCTTGGACAGGGGTAATGAGCAGTTCTTC.

This clone was seen a handful of times. CDR3 sequence reads: CTVGLADNEQFF. CDR3 nucleotides: TGCACCGTGGGACTAGCGGACAATGAGCAGTTCTTC. The genes are TRBV29-1 and TRBJ2-1; 11 bases agree with TRBD2. Germline CDR1 reads SQVTM; CDR2 reads ANQGSEA. This CDR3 is built from 12 residues.

The chain is built from TRBV7-2 and TRBJ2-1, with TRBD2 identical over 10 bases. The junction had 7 bases not matched to a gene; V was cut back by 1 base and J by 4 bases. Germline V gene data show CDR1 as SGHTA and CDR2 as FQGNSA. The CDR3 is made up of 17 amino acids. In nucleotides, the CDR3 is TGTGCCAGCAGCTTAGACGTAAATAGCGGGAGGTACAATGAGCAGTTCTTC. Residues: CASSLDVNSGRYNEQFF. The full variable domain, in which reference TRBV7-2 and TRBJ2-1 provide the parts outside the CDR3, is GAGVSQSPSNKVTEKGKDVELRCDPISGHTALYWYRQSLGQGLEFLIYFQGNSAPDKSGLPSDRFSAERTGGSVSTLTIQRTQQEDSAVYLCASSLDVNSGRYNEQFFGPGTRLTVL.

The V call is TRBV29-1, the J call TRBJ2-7; D might be TRBD2 (6 bases). Germline CDR1 reads SQVTM; CDR2 reads ANQGSEA. Trimming took off 6 bases at V and 0 bases at J, with 12 bases between the two ends. The CDR3 contains 13 residues. The CDR3 bases are TGCAGCGTCTTTGGGGGGAGCTCCTACGAGCAGTACTTC. It specifies CSVFGGSSYEQYF.

The chain is built from TRBV10-3 and TRBJ2-1; 8 nucleotides align to TRBD2. Germline CDR1 ENHRY, CDR2 SYGVKD. CDR3 size: 17 residues. Unmatched junction bases numbered 12, after V lost 1 base and J lost 7 bases. CDR3 sequence: CAISELSMGLGSNEQFF. In DNA form, the CDR3 reads TGTGCCATCAGTGAGTTATCGATGGGACTAGGATCGAATGAGCAGTTCTTC.

The V and J genes are TRBV11-2 and TRBJ2-7; 13 positions match TRBD2. Germline CDR1 SGHAT, CDR2 FQNNGV. V shed 5 bases and J 3 bases; nucleotides not matched to a gene: 7. CDR3 length equals 16 residues. CDR3 nucleotides: TGTGCCAGCAGCCGGACTAGCGGGAGATCTTTCTACGAGCAGTACTTC. It encodes CASSRTSGRSFYEQYF. Based on the CDR3 plus reference TRBV11-2 and TRBJ2-7, the full variable domain is EAGVAQSPRYKIIEKRQSVAFWCNPISGHATLYWYQQILGQGPKLLIQFQNNGVVDDSQLPKDRFSAERLKGVDSTLKIQPAKLEDSAVYLCASSRTSGRSFYEQYFGPGTRLTVT.

The genes are TRBV9 and TRBJ2-3; 13 bases agree with TRBD2. The CDR3 covers 18 residues. CDR1 SGDLS and CDR2 YYNGEE come from the germline V gene. V was clipped by 0 bases and J by 3 bases; unmatched bases: 7. The CDR3, as DNA: TGTGCCAGCAGCGTAGCTGGTGGACTAGCGGGAGTAACAGATACGCAGTATTTT. Translating gives CASSVAGGLAGVTDTQYF.

The chain joins TRBV2 to TRBJ2-7; TRBD2 matches at 13 bases. Germline V CDR1 and CDR2: SNHLY, FYNNEI. This CDR3 is built from 17 residues. J gave up 4 bases and V 6 bases, and 12 bases lay outside the gene matches. CDR3 amino acids: CASRAPRTSGRRYEQYF. CDR3 in DNA: TGTGCCAGCAGGGCCCCCCGGACTAGCGGGAGAAGGTACGAGCAGTACTTC.

The gene calls are TRBV7-9 and TRBJ2-1; D perhaps matches TRBD2 (5 bases). Germline V gene data show CDR1 as SEHNR and CDR2 as FQNEAQ (reference sequence). The CDR3 has 17 amino acids. V lost 5 bases and J lost 9, with 26 bases in between. The CDR3 region is CASSRYTSGVVDGEQFF. The CDR3 region has the DNA TGTGCCAGCAGCCGATACACTAGTGGGGTTGTAGACGGTGAGCAGTTCTTC.

The V and J genes are TRBV7-8 and TRBJ1-3; D gene ambiguous. This CDR3 contains 15 residues. Between the trimmed V and J ends, which lost 3 bases and 3 bases, there was a span of 12 bases. Germline CDR1 SGHVS, CDR2 FQNEAQ. In DNA form, the CDR3 reads TGTGCCAGCAGCTTCGGCCCGGGGAATGGAAACACCATATATTTT. This encodes CASSFGPGNGNTIYF.

The chain carries TRBV29-1 and TRBJ2-5, with TRBD1 as a possible D gene (6 bases). CDR1 SQVTM and CDR2 ANQGSEA come from the germline V gene. The V end lost 6 bases, the J end lost 3 bases, and 14 bases lay between the germline ends. The CDR3 is 13 amino acids. This chain's CDR3 is CSVGDTGKETQYF. CDR3 DNA sequence: TGCAGCGTCGGGGATACAGGGAAAGAGACCCAGTACTTC.

This clone was seen only a few times. The J gene is TRBJ2-1, the V gene TRBV6-4, with D possibly being TRBD2 (6 bases). This CDR3 contains 15 residues. V was shortened by 0 bases and J by 8 bases, with 14 bases between the two germline ends. Germline V gene sequence: CDR1 MRHNA, CDR2 SNTAGT. The CDR3 nucleotides are TGTGCCAGCAGTGACTCGACTAGTAGCGAGGATGAGCAGTTCTTC. It encodes CASSDSTSSEDEQFF.

The V and J genes are TRBV5-1 and TRBJ2-1; D is uncertain. V was clipped by 0 bases and J by 0 bases, with 7 bases between them. Germline-derived CDR1 and CDR2 are SGHRS and YFSETQ. This CDR3 is built from 15 residues. The CDR3 is CASSLGLASYNEQFF. CDR3 nucleotides: TGCGCCAGCAGCTTGGGGTTAGCCTCCTACAATGAGCAGTTCTTC.

The V and J genes are TRBV27 and TRBJ2-1; D might be TRBD2 (6 bases). The CDR3 spans 14 residues. Germline CDR1 and CDR2: MNHEY and SMNVEV (reference sequence). Trimming removed 2 bases at V and 9 bases at J, with 14 bases between. The CDR3, as DNA: TGTGCCAGCAGTTTAGGAGGGGTGTTTGGTGAGCAGTTCTTC. This codes for CASSLGGVFGEQFF.

The CDR3 region is CASSLTGTHSGNTIYF. CDR3 in DNA: TGTGCCAGCAGCTTAACCGGGACACACTCTGGAAACACCATATATTTT. The chain combines TRBV5-6 with TRBJ1-3; possible D gene TRBD1, 6 bases. The CDR3 has 16 residues. Germline CDR1 is SGHDT and CDR2 is YYEEEE. Trimming pared 2 bases from V and 0 bases from J, leaving 12 bases between.

This clone appeared a single time. The rearrangement uses TRBV6-6 and TRBJ1-2; the D is unclear. The germline V and J ends were trimmed by 8 bases and 8 bases, with 18 bases remaining between them. In germline, CDR1 is MNHNY, CDR2 SVGAGI (reference sequence). The CDR3 totals 13 residues. The CDR3 region is CASHADGLSGYTF. DNA of the CDR3: TGTGCCAGCCACGCGGACGGACTCTCAGGCTACACCTTC.

The chain has TRBV14 and TRBJ2-7; D unclear. Trimming cost V 0 bases and J 0 bases, with 12 bases left between them. The CDR3 sequence is 16 residues long. Germline CDR1 SGHDN, CDR2 FVKESK. The CDR3 region is CASSQEYHGYSYEQYF. The CDR3 DNA reads TGTGCCAGCAGCCAAGAGTACCACGGGTACTCCTACGAGCAGTACTTC.

A few counts support this clone. V usage is TRBV7-9 and J usage is TRBJ1-5, with 7 bases aligning to TRBD1. This CDR3 is built from 17 residues. Germline CDR1 SEHNR, CDR2 FQNEAQ (reference sequence). V was clipped by 3 bases and J by 3 bases; unmatched bases: 11. The CDR3: CASSFTDRVRTNQPQHF. The CDR3 bases are TGTGCCAGCAGCTTCACCGACAGGGTCAGGACCAATCAGCCCCAGCATTTT.

This clone came up a few times. This chain uses TRBV4-1 with TRBJ1-4; D unresolved. V lost 1 base and J lost 7, with 13 bases in between. The length of the CDR3 is 15 residues. CDR1 MGHRA and CDR2 YSYEKL come from the germline V gene. The CDR3 nucleotides read TGCGCCAGCAGCCAAGTTGAGGGTGATGCTGAAAAACTGTTTTTT. It encodes CASSQVEGDAEKLFF.

The V and J genes are TRBV2 and TRBJ2-5, with 9 bases that match TRBD2. Trimming took 6 bases from V and 5 from J; bases not matched to a gene: 10. The V gene's germline CDR1 is SNHLY and CDR2 FYNNEI. There are 15 residues in the CDR3. The CDR3 sequence is CASRQAGTSMETQYF. The CDR3 nucleotides read TGTGCCAGCAGACAAGCCGGGACTAGCATGGAGACCCAGTACTTC. Variable domain in full (rest from reference TRBV2 and TRBJ2-5): EPEVTQTPSHQVTQMGQEVILRCVPISNHLYFYWYRQILGQKVEFLVSFYNNEISEKSEIFDDQFSVERPDGSNFTLKIRSTKLEDSAMYFCASRQAGTSMETQYFGPGTRLLVL.

The genes are TRBV6-5 and TRBJ2-7, with a tentative D call TRBD2 (7 bases). Trimming left V 4 bases short and J 1 base short, with 14 bases between. Germline V gene data show CDR1 as MNHEY and CDR2 as SVGAGI. The CDR3 totals 15 residues. Written as DNA, the CDR3 is TGTGCCAGCAGTTTAAGGGGGGGAGGATCCTACGAGCAGTACTTC. This encodes CASSLRGGGSYEQYF.

The chain carries TRBV19 and TRBJ2-5; 8 bases are shared with TRBD1. After removal of 3 bases from V and 5 bases from J, the junction contained 14 bases not matched to a gene. The CDR3 is made up of 17 amino acids. In germline, CDR1 is LNHDA, CDR2 SQIVND (reference sequence). The CDR3 bases are TGTGCCAGTAGTATTGGACCGACAGGGGCAGGAAGGGAGACCCAGTACTTC. Protein: CASSIGPTGAGRETQYF.

This chain uses TRBV6-7 with TRBJ2-5, with D unclear. TRBV6-7 carries the ORF label, with uncertain function. V was trimmed by 8 bases and J by 2 bases, leaving 6 bases between them. The CDR3 consists of 11 residues. The CDR3 reads CASLNQETQYF. CDR3 nucleotide sequence: TGTGCCAGCCTAAATCAAGAGACCCAGTACTTC.

Only one count was recorded for this clone. V and J are TRBV7-9 and TRBJ1-2; TRBD1 matches 8 bases. The CDR3 has 17 residues. With 4 bases clipped from V and 8 bases from J, the junction kept 18 bases outside the gene matches. Germline V gene data show CDR1 as SEHNR and CDR2 as FQNEAQ (reference sequence). CDR3 nucleotides: TGTGCCAGCAGCTCAGAATCCGGCCTAGGCAGGGGGCAAGGCTACACCTTC. It specifies CASSSESGLGRGQGYTF.